The sequence of this T cell receptor (beta chain) was determined in a study of blood T cell repertoires in COVID-19. Study context: The United States, Italy and Spain supplied acute and convalescent COVID-19 samples. T cells, B-cell-depleted T cells, or PBMCs provided the cDNA or gDNA that served as material.

Each participant's cohort was designated according to participant-reported clinical history. The length of the CDR3 is 14 residues. The germline gives CDR1 LNHNV, CDR2 YYDKDF (reference sequence). The ends were cut back, 2 bases at V and 1 base at J, with 8 bases in the middle. Clones were read by immunoSEQ multiplex PCR, and TCRdb kept only the in-frame ones, dropping some. The repertoire holds around 250,000 clones, with around 86% as singletons. J is TRBJ1-1 and V is TRBV15, with TRBD1 as a possible D gene (6 bases). The receptor was isolated from a woman between 50 and 59 years old who had recovered from COVID-19. The sequenced material came from PBMCs or T cells enriched from blood (not recorded which). The CDR3 DNA follows: TGTGCCACCAGCAGATCCAGGGGGAACACTGAAGCTTTCTTT. Translation gives CATSRSRGNTEAFF.